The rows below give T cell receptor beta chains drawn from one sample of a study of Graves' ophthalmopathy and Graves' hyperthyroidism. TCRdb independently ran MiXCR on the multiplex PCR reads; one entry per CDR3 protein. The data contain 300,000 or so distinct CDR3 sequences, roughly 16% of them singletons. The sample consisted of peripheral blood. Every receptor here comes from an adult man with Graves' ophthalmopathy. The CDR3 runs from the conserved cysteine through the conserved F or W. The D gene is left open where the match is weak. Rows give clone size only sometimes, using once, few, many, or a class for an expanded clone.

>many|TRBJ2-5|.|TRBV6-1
TGTGCCGGGGGGATAGGGCAAGAGACCCAGTACTTC
CAGGIGQETQYF
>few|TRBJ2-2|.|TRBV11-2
TGTGCCAGCACCAAGAGGCCGGGACCCGGGGAGCTGTTTTTT
CASTKRPGPGELFF
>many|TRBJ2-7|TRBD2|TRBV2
TGTGCCAGCAGATCCCCGCTGGGCGGGAGGGCCCACGAGCAGTACTTC
CASRSPLGGRAHEQYF
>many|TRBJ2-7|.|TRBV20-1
TGCAGTGCTAGACCGACAGGCGCCTACGAGCAGTACTTC
CSARPTGAYEQYF
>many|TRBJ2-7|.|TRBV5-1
TGCGCCAGCAGCTTGGAGACAGGCTACGAGCAGTACTTC
CASSLETGYEQYF
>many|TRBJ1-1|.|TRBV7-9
TGTGCCAGCAGCTTACATCAGGTGAACACTGAAGCTTTCTTT
CASSLHQVNTEAFF
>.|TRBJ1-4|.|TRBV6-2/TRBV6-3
TGTGCCAGCAACCCACGGGACGGGACTAATGAAAAACTGTTTTTT
CASNPRDGTNEKLFF
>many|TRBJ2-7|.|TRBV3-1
TGTGCCAGCAGCCGACGTATGTTTCAGGGGCTATGGGAGCAGTACTTC
CASSRRMFQGLWEQYF
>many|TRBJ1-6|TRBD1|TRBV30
TGTGCCTGGAGTACGGGTACAGGGGCGTCACCCCTCCACTTT
CAWSTGTGASPLHF
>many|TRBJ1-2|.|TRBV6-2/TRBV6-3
TGTGCCAGCAGTGACCCCACACGACGGGGCTACACCTTC
CASSDPTRRGYTF
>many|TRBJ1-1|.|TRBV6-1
TGTGCCAGCGTGGGGGGGCGGGTCACTGAAGCTTTCTTT
CASVGGRVTEAFF
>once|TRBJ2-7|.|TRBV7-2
TGTGCCAGCAGCTTTTTACGCGGAAGCTCCTACGAGCAGTACTTC
CASSFLRGSSYEQYF
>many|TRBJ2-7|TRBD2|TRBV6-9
TGTGCCAGCCTTAGACTAGCGGGGACCCTAGACGAGCAGTACTTC
CASLRLAGTLDEQYF
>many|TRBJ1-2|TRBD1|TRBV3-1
TGTGCCAGCAGCCAACTACAGGGGTCCTATGGCTACACCTTC
CASSQLQGSYGYTF
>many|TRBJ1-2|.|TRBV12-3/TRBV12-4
TGTGCCAGCAGTTTAAGGCCCCAGCGGGGCTACACCTTC
CASSLRPQRGYTF
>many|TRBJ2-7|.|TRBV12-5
TGTGCTAGTATACAGGGTTCGAGCTCCTACGAGCAGTACTTC
CASIQGSSSYEQYF
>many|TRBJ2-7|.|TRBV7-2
TGTGCCAGCAGCCACCAGCGAGGGGGAACCTACGAGCAGTACTTC
CASSHQRGGTYEQYF
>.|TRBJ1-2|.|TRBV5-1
TGCGCCAGCAGCCCCCAAGAGACAATCTATGGCTACACCTTC
CASSPQETIYGYTF
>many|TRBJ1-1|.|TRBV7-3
TGTGCCAGCAGCTTATCCCTTAACACTGAAGCTTTCTTT
CASSLSLNTEAFF